A single sample is the source of the 16 T cell receptor beta chains below, sequenced in a study of blood T cell repertoires in COVID-19. Method: immunoSEQ multiplex PCR; TCRdb's copy keeps in-frame clones and lacks some. The table lists approximately 250,000 clones, around 93% of them singletons. The sample consisted of PBMCs or T cells enriched from blood (not recorded which). The receptors were sampled from a man aged 35 to 55 who had been exposed to COVID-19.

The V gene is TRBV28, the J gene TRBJ2-3; 8 nucleotides match TRBD2. This CDR3 has 17 residues. CDR1 and CDR2 (germline): MDHEN, SYDVKM. The J segment lost 0 bases and the V segment lost 6 bases, leaving 11 bases of the junction unmatched. This CDR3 is CASSTLLAGASTDTQYF. The CDR3 coding sequence is TGTGCCAGCAGCACCCTCCTAGCGGGTGCTAGCACAGATACGCAGTATTTT. Supplemented by reference TRBV28 and TRBJ2-3, the full variable domain reads DVKVTQSSRYLVKRTGEKVFLECVQDMDHENMFWYRQDPGLGLRLIYFSYDVKMKEKGDIPEGYSVSREKKERFSLILESASTNQTSMYLCASSTLLAGASTDTQYFGPGTRLTVL.

In DNA form, the CDR3 reads TGTGCCAGCAGTTTAGGAGGGCAATACTACGAGCAGTACTTC. This codes for CASSLGGQYYEQYF. The J gene is TRBJ2-7, the V gene TRBV27; D possibly corresponds to TRBD2 (6 bases). The CDR3 contains 14 residues. CDR1 is MNHEY, CDR2 SMNVEV, per germline (reference sequence). V lost 2 bases and J lost 3, with 11 bases in between.

This clone was recorded once. The V gene is TRBV28, the J gene TRBJ1-4, with D possibly matching TRBD1 (6 bases). Per germline, CDR1 MDHEN and CDR2 SYDVKM. The CDR3 covers 15 residues. V dropped 8 bases and J dropped 7 bases, with 20 bases sitting between them. CDR3 sequence reads: CASCPTGTTCEKLFF. Written as DNA, the CDR3 is TGTGCCAGCTGTCCAACCGGGACAACTTGTGAAAAACTGTTTTTT.

The CDR3 here is CASSLRSGSIETQYF. The CDR3 DNA reads TGTGCCAGCAGCTTACGAAGCGGGAGTATTGAGACCCAGTACTTC. The V and J genes are TRBV7-9 and TRBJ2-5; 8 positions match TRBD2. V lost 2 bases and J lost 5; bases outside the gene matches: 7. This CDR3 is built from 15 residues. The germline V gene encodes CDR1 SEHNR and CDR2 FQNEAQ (reference sequence). Variable domain in full (rest from reference TRBV7-9 and TRBJ2-5): DTGVSQNPRHKITKRGQNVTFRCDPISEHNRLYWYRQTLGQGPEFLTYFQNEAQLEKSRLLSDRFSAERPKGSFSTLEIQRTEQGDSAMYLCASSLRSGSIETQYFGPGTRLLVL.

The chain links TRBV19 to TRBJ1-1; possible D gene TRBD1, 6 bases. The CDR3 has 19 residues. The V end lost 8 bases, the J end lost 3 bases, and 31 bases lay between the germline ends. Germline V gene sequence: CDR1 LNHDA, CDR2 SQIVND (reference sequence). CDR3 DNA sequence: TGTGCCAGTTCTAAACCTCCGGGACAACCTAAGGGTCCTGACACTGAAGCTTTCTTT. It encodes CASSKPPGQPKGPDTEAFF.

V and J are TRBV7-2 and TRBJ2-7, with 12 bases fitting TRBD2. This CDR3 spans 17 amino acids. Germline V gene data show CDR1 as SGHTA and CDR2 as FQGNSA. J was trimmed by 6 bases and V by 5 bases; bases with no gene match: 14. The CDR3 loop reads CASSTSSSGRALSEQYF. In DNA form, the CDR3 reads TGTGCCAGCAGCACCAGCTCTAGCGGGAGGGCCTTGTCCGAGCAGTACTTC. The complete variable domain, with remaining parts taken from reference TRBV7-2 and TRBJ2-7, reads GAGVSQSPSNKVTEKGKDVELRCDPISGHTALYWYRQSLGQGLEFLIYFQGNSAPDKSGLPSDRFSAERTGGSVSTLTIQRTQQEDSAVYLCASSTSSSGRALSEQYFGPGTRLTVT.

This chain links TRBV18 with TRBJ2-1; 14 nucleotides agree with TRBD2. The CDR3 runs 17 residues. CDR1 and CDR2 from the germline V gene are KGHSH and LQKENI. Trimming at V came to 8 bases and at J to 9 bases, leaving 15 bases not matched to a gene. The CDR3 is CASQTLIGTSGSGEQFF. CDR3 bases: TGTGCCAGCCAAACCCTAATAGGGACTAGCGGGAGTGGTGAGCAGTTCTTC.

This chain uses TRBV5-6 with TRBJ1-6; weak D call: TRBD1 (6 bases). The germline V gene encodes CDR1 SGHDT and CDR2 YYEEEE. The CDR3 has 18 residues. With 4 bases removed from V and 10 bases from J, the gap between germline ends came to 27 bases. CDR3 nucleotides: TGTGCCAGCAGCCGCTCCCTAAGTTCAGGGGAAGTAGACTCACCCCTCCACTTT. Translation gives CASSRSLSSGEVDSPLHF.

J is TRBJ2-7 and V is TRBV28, with D maybe TRBD2 (6 bases). CDR1 is MDHEN and CDR2 is SYDVKM in the germline V gene. The CDR3 consists of 14 residues. V was shortened by 3 bases and J by 4 bases, with 13 bases between the two germline ends. The DNA for the CDR3 is TGTGCCAGCAGTTTGGGGGGTGGGATTTACGAGCAGTACTTC. It is translated as CASSLGGGIYEQYF.

This clone was seen only once. The DNA for the CDR3 is TGTGCCAGCAGTAAGACAGGGAACTATGGCTACACCTTC. Amino acid sequence: CASSKTGNYGYTF. The chain has TRBV6-6 and TRBJ1-2; 7 bases are a match to TRBD1. Germline trimming cut 5 bases from V and 2 bases from J; bases unmatched to any gene: 2. The CDR3 loop spans 13 amino acids. The germline gives CDR1 MNHNY, CDR2 SVGAGI (reference sequence).

CDR3 in DNA: TGTGCCATCAGTGCAGATGCAACTAATGAAAAACTGTTTTTT. Translation gives CAISADATNEKLFF. The rearrangement uses TRBV10-3 and TRBJ1-4; D gene ambiguous. V was pared by 4 bases and J by 0 bases, with 6 bases between. The CDR3 sequence is 14 residues long. Germline CDR1 and CDR2: ENHRY and SYGVKD.

The chain uses TRBV5-4 and TRBJ2-5, with 8 bases that match TRBD1. The V gene end was trimmed by 5 bases and the J gene end by 4 bases; junction bases not matched to a gene: 4. The germline V gene encodes CDR1 SGHNT and CDR2 YYREEE (reference sequence). This CDR3 region has 13 residues. CDR3 DNA sequence: TGTGCCAGCAGAGACAGGGGCGGAGAGACCCAGTACTTC. Amino acid sequence: CASRDRGGETQYF.

The chain is built from TRBV5-1 and TRBJ2-3; 10 bases line up with TRBD2. The J segment lost 0 bases and the V segment lost 5 bases, leaving 3 bases of the junction unmatched. The CDR3 spans 15 residues. Germline-derived CDR1 and CDR2 are SGHRS and YFSETQ. This CDR3 reads CASRQTSGSTDTQYF. CDR3 bases: TGCGCCAGCAGACAGACTAGCGGGAGCACAGATACGCAGTATTTT.

The chain carries TRBV19 and TRBJ1-2; D is perhaps TRBD1 (6 bases). The CDR3 has 13 residues. Trimming took off 2 bases at V and 6 bases at J, with 10 bases between the two ends. Germline V CDR1 and CDR2: LNHDA, SQIVND (reference sequence). DNA of the CDR3: TGTGCCAGTAGTATAACAGGGTCCGATGGCTACACCTTC. Protein product: CASSITGSDGYTF.

This clone was counted only a few times. The rearrangement joins TRBV3-1 (or the pseudogene TRBV3-2) to TRBJ2-3; 7 positions match TRBD2. The V and J ends lost 0 bases and 2 bases, in that order; junction bases with no gene match: 8. Per germline, CDR1 LGHDT and CDR2 YNNKEL (reference sequence). The CDR3 is 17 residues long. The CDR3 is CASSQDGREGLTDTQYF. The CDR3 DNA reads TGTGCCAGCAGCCAAGACGGAAGGGAGGGCCTCACAGATACGCAGTATTTT.

This chain uses TRBV9 with TRBJ2-3; D may be TRBD1 (5 bases). The CDR3 consists of 17 residues. Germline CDR1 reads SGDLS; CDR2 reads YYNGEE. V lost 5 bases and J 2 bases, leaving 21 bases between the germline ends. CDR3 sequence: CASSDSSTGRITDTQYF. In DNA, the CDR3 is TGTGCCAGCAGTGACAGTAGTACAGGTAGAATCACAGATACGCAGTATTTT.